The clone carrying this T cell receptor beta chain was seen only a few times. Its antigen is not known. These data originate in a study of T-cell memory formation after mild COVID-19. Whole-study context: Among the donors, TCR clusters were largely specific to each donor.

This CDR3 has 18 amino acids. Trimming took 0 bases from V and 2 from J, leaving 20 bases between them. Germline-derived CDR1 and CDR2 are LGHDT and YNNKEL (reference sequence). Constant-segment primers were used for 5'RACE, and the resulting TCR alpha and TCR beta cDNA libraries carried sample barcodes and UMIs. In TCRdb, the 5' RACE reads were re-called with MiXCR into one record per CDR3 protein. The repertoire holds about 400,000 distinct CDR3 sequences, 23% seen once, with roughly 13% in the top ten. Study results and caveats: Clones that contracted from day 15 to 85 were balanced CD4/CD8, while later expanders leaned CD4+. Memory sampled before infection contained some responding clones, suggesting cross-reactive memory joined.

The V call is TRBV3-1, the J call TRBJ2-7, with D tentatively TRBD2 (7 bases). The receptor comes from an adult woman who had mild COVID-19 (a few samples of this study predate the infection). Cell type and time point are not known. Material for sequencing was PBMCs or a T cell subset sorted from them (not recorded which). The CDR3 here is CASSQDLSWRGPAYEQYF. The CDR3 DNA follows: TGTGCCAGCAGCCAAGATCTGTCGTGGCGGGGGCCAGCCTACGAGCAGTACTTC.